These T cell receptor beta chains were read from a single sample in a study of blood T cell repertoires in COVID-19. The table came from immunoSEQ multiplex PCR; TCRdb's copy has only in-frame clones and leaves some out. The table includes 150,000 to 200,000 clones, about nine tenths detected once. The sample comprised peripheral blood. The receptor source for this set is a man aged 55-75 years with active or convalescent COVID-19. The CDR3 runs from the conserved cysteine through the conserved F or W. Fields, in order: clone size, D gene, J gene, V gene, CDR3 protein, CDR3 DNA. A D gene is named only where the DNA matches it firmly. Size is omitted from some rows. Given values are once, few, many or a class for expanded clones.

- - TRBJ2-7 TRBV9 CASSVGLVDRAYYEQYF TGTGCCAGCAGCGTAGGATTGGTGGACAGAGCCTACTACGAGCAGTACTTC
- TRBD1 TRBJ1-2 TRBV5-1 CASSLDDRGPSYGYTF TGCGCCAGCAGCTTGGATGACAGGGGCCCTAGCTATGGCTACACCTTC
- TRBD1 TRBJ1-5 TRBV7-9 CASSLSGQVNQPQHF TGTGCCAGCAGCTTAAGCGGACAGGTGAATCAGCCCCAGCATTTT
once - TRBJ1-6 TRBV9 CASSVSDSPRNSPLHF TGTGCCAGCAGCGTATCGGACAGCCCGCGAAATTCACCCCTCCACTTT
- - TRBJ1-4 TRBV2 CASSEMMAATNEKLFF TGTGCCAGCAGTGAAATGATGGCGGCAACTAATGAAAAACTGTTTTTT
- TRBD1 TRBJ1-1 TRBV9 CASSKGQGTTEAFF TGTGCCAGCAGCAAAGGACAGGGAACCACTGAAGCTTTCTTT
once TRBD1 TRBJ1-1 TRBV3-1/TRBV3-2 CASSQLQGRTAFF TGTGCCAGCAGCCAATTACAGGGGCGGACGGCTTTCTTT
- TRBD1 TRBJ1-4 TRBV11-2 CASSSGQGREKLFF TGTGCCAGCAGCTCAGGACAGGGAAGAGAAAAACTGTTTTTT
- TRBD2 TRBJ2-1 TRBV6-4 CASTPSGGAFGEQFF TGTGCCAGCACTCCTAGCGGGGGGGCCTTCGGCGAGCAGTTCTTC
- TRBD2 TRBJ2-5 TRBV11-3 CASSQGLAGLETQYF TGTGCCAGCAGCCAGGGACTAGCGGGGTTGGAGACCCAGTACTTC
once TRBD1 TRBJ1-1 TRBV7-2 CASSFGQGPMEAFF TGTGCCAGCAGCTTTGGACAGGGGCCCATGGAAGCTTTCTTT
- - TRBJ1-1 TRBV5-1 CASSLVSVTEAFF TGCGCCAGCAGCTTGGTTTCCGTGACTGAAGCTTTCTTT
- TRBD1 TRBJ1-3 TRBV5-1 CASSPQGAAGNTIYF TGCGCCAGCAGCCCACAGGGGGCGGCTGGAAACACCATATATTTT
- - TRBJ1-5 TRBV27 CASSLQSSNQPQHF TGTGCCAGCAGCCTACAGAGCTCCAATCAGCCCCAGCATTTT
- TRBD2 TRBJ2-5 TRBV18 CASSRGLGSETQYF TGTGCCAGCTCACGGGGACTAGGTTCAGAGACCCAGTACTTC
- TRBD1 TRBJ1-2 TRBV18 CASSPTGDYGYTF TGTGCCAGCTCACCGACAGGGGACTATGGCTACACCTTC
- TRBD1 TRBJ1-1 TRBV18 CASSPRTGTTEAFF TGTGCCAGCTCACCTAGGACAGGGACCACTGAAGCTTTCTTT
- TRBD2 TRBJ2-1 TRBV6-5 CASRIAGSNEQFF TGTGCCAGCAGGATAGCGGGAAGTAATGAGCAGTTCTTC
- - TRBJ1-2 TRBV10-2 CASSDALGSGYTF TGCGCCAGCAGTGATGCGCTCGGGAGTGGCTACACCTTC
- - TRBJ2-1 TRBV6-5 CASSPTRSSYNEQFF TGTGCCAGCAGCCCGACTAGGAGCTCCTACAATGAGCAGTTCTTC